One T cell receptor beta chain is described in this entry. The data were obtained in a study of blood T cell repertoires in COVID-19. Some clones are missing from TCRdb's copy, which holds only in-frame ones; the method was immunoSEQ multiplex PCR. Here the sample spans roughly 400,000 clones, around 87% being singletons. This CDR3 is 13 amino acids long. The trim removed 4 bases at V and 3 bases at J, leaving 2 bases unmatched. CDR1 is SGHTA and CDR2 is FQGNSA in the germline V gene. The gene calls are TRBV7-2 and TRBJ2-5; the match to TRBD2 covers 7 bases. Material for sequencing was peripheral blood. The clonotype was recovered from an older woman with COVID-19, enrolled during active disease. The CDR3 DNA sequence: TGTGCCAGCAGCTCAGGGACTAAAGAGACCCAGTACTTC. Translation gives CASSSGTKETQYF.